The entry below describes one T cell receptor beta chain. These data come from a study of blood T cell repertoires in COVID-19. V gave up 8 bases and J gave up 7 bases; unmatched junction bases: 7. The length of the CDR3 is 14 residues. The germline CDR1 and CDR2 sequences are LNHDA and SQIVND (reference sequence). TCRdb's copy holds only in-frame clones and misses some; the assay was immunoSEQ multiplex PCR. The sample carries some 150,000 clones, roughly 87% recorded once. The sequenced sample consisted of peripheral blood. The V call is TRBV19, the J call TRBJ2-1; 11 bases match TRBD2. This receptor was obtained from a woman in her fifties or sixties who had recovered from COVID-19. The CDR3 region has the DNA TGTGCCAGTCATAGCGGGGGGGCCGGAAATGAGCAGTTCTTC. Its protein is CASHSGGAGNEQFF.